The 7 T cell receptor beta chains below were found in one sample sequenced in a study of cytomegalovirus exposure and HLA in healthy donors. A multiplex PCR was run with 60 Vbeta primers and 13 Jbeta primers. Profiled with immunoSEQ multiplex PCR; TCRdb holds only in-frame clones, not every one. This repertoire shows under 200,000 clones, approximately 84% found once; its top ten account for around 0.37%. Sequencing used PBMCs. Receptor source: a boy younger than 10 in good health and CMV-seronegative.

The rearrangement uses TRBV28 and TRBJ2-7; TRBD1 agrees at 9 bases. Germline V gene data show CDR1 as MDHEN and CDR2 as SYDVKM. The CDR3 is 14 residues long. The J segment lost 7 bases and the V segment lost 6 bases, leaving 10 bases of the junction unmatched. The CDR3 bases are TGTGCCAGCAGCGAGATACAGGGGGCAGGTGAGCAGTACTTC. Protein: CASSEIQGAGEQYF.

This clone was detected a few times. The J gene is TRBJ1-1, the V gene TRBV7-9, with TRBD1 identical over 10 bases. CDR3 length: 12 residues. V trimming: 5 bases; J trimming: 10 bases; junction bases outside the gene matches: 4. Germline-derived CDR1 and CDR2 are SEHNR and FQNEAQ (reference sequence). The CDR3 DNA reads TGTGCCAGCAGCCCTGGACAGGGGGGAGCTTTCTTT. Translating it yields CASSPGQGGAFF.

This clone appeared a few times. V usage is TRBV2 and J usage is TRBJ2-7; 10 nucleotides agree with TRBD1. With 8 bases clipped from V and 5 bases from J, the junction kept 6 bases outside the gene matches. CDR3 length: 13 residues. Germline values: CDR1 SNHLY, CDR2 FYNNEI. CDR3 DNA: TGTGCCAGCCGGGACAGGGGTTCCCACGAGCAGTACTTC. Its protein is CASRDRGSHEQYF.

The chain couples TRBV5-1 to TRBJ1-2; no firm D call. The V and J ends lost 1 base and 4 bases respectively, with 26 bases between them. CDR3 length: 19 residues. Germline assignment: CDR1 SGHRS and CDR2 YFSETQ. The CDR3 nucleotides are TGCGCCAGCAGCTTGCTACGCATCTCCCTCCTAATCATTCGCTATGGCTACACCTTC. Its protein product is CASSLLRISLLIIRYGYTF.

DNA of the CDR3: TGCGCCAGCAGCCCTCACGACAGGGGACCTTATAGCACAGATACGCAGTATTTT. Translated, it gives CASSPHDRGPYSTDTQYF. The gene calls are TRBV4-1 and TRBJ2-3, with 8 bases fitting TRBD1. Unmatched junction bases numbered 12, after V lost 4 bases and J lost 0 bases. This CDR3 contains 18 residues. Germline V gives CDR1 MGHRA, CDR2 YSYEKL.

The rearrangement joins TRBV5-6 to TRBJ1-4; tentatively, D is TRBD1 (6 bases). The length of the CDR3 is 12 residues. Germline lookup yields CDR1 SGHDT and CDR2 YYEEEE. Trimming pared 2 bases from V and 12 bases from J, leaving 11 bases between. As DNA, the CDR3 is TGTGCCAGCAGCTTCGGGACAACGGAACTGTTTTTT. This translates into CASSFGTTELFF.

The genes are TRBV5-4 and TRBJ2-1; D uncertain. Germline V gene lookup returns CDR1 SGHNT and CDR2 YYREEE (reference sequence). With 4 bases removed from V and 10 bases from J, the gap between germline ends came to 15 bases. CDR3 length equals 13 residues. The CDR3 loop is CASSPVYANEQFF. As DNA, the CDR3 is TGTGCCAGCAGCCCGGTTTACGCAAACGAGCAGTTCTTC. The full variable domain, completed using reference TRBV5-4 and TRBJ2-1, is ETGVTQSPTHLIKTRGQQVTLRCSSQSGHNTVSWYQQALGQGPQFIFQYYREEENGRGNFPPRFSGLQFPNYSSELNVNALELDDSALYLCASSPVYANEQFFGPGTRLTVL.